This TCR beta chain was sequenced for a study of blood T cell repertoires in COVID-19. This CDR3 contains 16 residues. The V segment lost 1 base and the J segment 4 bases; nucleotides outside the gene matches: 7. The germline V gene has CDR1 SGHTA and CDR2 FQGNSA. Generated by immunoSEQ multiplex PCR, the TCRdb table keeps only in-frame clones and is missing some. Counted here are roughly 380,000 clones, more than 75% occurring once; the ten biggest clones make up under 3%. The receptor's source is a woman in her 30s who had recovered from COVID-19. The chain joins TRBV7-2 to TRBJ1-3; 7 nucleotides agree with TRBD1. The sequenced sample was PBMCs or T cells enriched from blood (not recorded which). CDR3 DNA sequence: TGTGCCAGCAGCTTAGGGGGAACAGGGGTCGGAAACACCATATATTTT. Protein product: CASSLGGTGVGNTIYF.